This passage covers 21 T cell receptor beta chains from one sample sequenced in a study of T cells after yellow fever vaccination. TCRdb processed the 5' RACE reads anew with MiXCR; each CDR3 protein has one entry. This table has hundreds of thousands of distinct CDR3 sequences, around 10% appearing once. This specimen consisted of CD4+ T cells sorted from PBMCs, obtained 5 days after the yellow fever booster vaccination. All receptors come from a man in his late teens or twenties who received the YFV17D yellow fever vaccine.

This clonotype was found a few times. The V and J genes are TRBV20-1 and TRBJ1-3; D unclear. V was trimmed by 5 bases and J by 4 bases, leaving 6 bases between them. In germline, CDR1 is DFQATT, CDR2 SNEGSKA (reference sequence). This CDR3 is 11 amino acids long. The CDR3 region has the DNA TGCAGTGCTCACTACGGAAACACCATATATTTT. This gives the protein CSAHYGNTIYF.

This clonotype was observed a few times. The chain carries TRBV7-9 and TRBJ2-1; TRBD2 aligns across 7 bases. This CDR3 is built from 21 residues. The V segment lost 4 bases and the J segment 3 bases; nucleotides outside the gene matches: 24. Per germline, CDR1 SEHNR and CDR2 FQNEAQ (reference sequence). CDR3 DNA: TGTGCCAGCAGCTATCCCGGGGGGACGACATTTAGAACCTTTTACTACAATGAGCAGTTCTTC. The encoded protein is CASSYPGGTTFRTFYYNEQFF.

This clonotype was picked up many times. The chain uses TRBV5-1 and TRBJ2-7; TRBD1 aligns across 10 bases. Per germline, CDR1 SGHRS and CDR2 YFSETQ. The length of the CDR3 is 12 residues. V shed 7 bases and J 2 bases; nucleotides not matched to a gene: 0. The CDR3 sequence: CASGTGAYEQYF. CDR3 sequence (DNA): TGCGCCAGCGGGACAGGGGCCTACGAGCAGTACTTC.

This chain uses TRBV5-1 with TRBJ1-1; 12 bases fit TRBD1. Germline-derived CDR1 and CDR2 are SGHRS and YFSETQ. This CDR3 has 14 amino acids. V was clipped by 7 bases and J by 4 bases; unmatched bases: 5. CDR3 bases: TGCGCCAGCGAGCTGGGACAGGGGGCCACTGAAGCTTTCTTT. Translation gives CASELGQGATEAFF.

This clonotype has at least ten counts. The V call is TRBV4-1, the J call TRBJ2-3, with D maybe TRBD1 (6 bases). Germline CDR1 MGHRA, CDR2 YSYEKL. This CDR3 comprises 16 residues. V was pared by 1 base and J by 6 bases, with 17 bases between. The CDR3 region is CASSQGTGRSSDTQYF. The DNA for the CDR3 is TGCGCCAGCAGCCAAGGCACAGGGCGCTCGTCCGATACGCAGTATTTT.

V and J are TRBV5-1 and TRBJ2-7; 8 bases are shared with TRBD2. Unmatched junction bases numbered 13, after V lost 6 bases and J lost 11 bases. CDR1 is SGHRS, CDR2 YFSETQ, per germline. This CDR3 spans 13 amino acids. CDR3 region: CASKDESGGREYF. The CDR3 bases are TGCGCCAGCAAGGATGAAAGCGGGGGTAGGGAGTACTTC.

This clonotype was recorded a few times. The V call is TRBV5-1, the J call TRBJ2-5, with TRBD2 as a possible D gene (5 bases). V was cut by 7 bases and J by 7 bases, with 17 bases left in between. Looked up from germline, CDR1 is SGHRS and CDR2 is YFSETQ. The CDR3 runs to 13 residues. CDR3 sequence: CASQDAPAGTQYF. The CDR3 DNA sequence: TGCGCCAGCCAGGACGCCCCGGCGGGGACCCAGTACTTC.

This clonotype appeared many times. The genes are TRBV29-1 and TRBJ2-5; D remains ambiguous. Germline assignment: CDR1 SQVTM and CDR2 ANQGSEA. V gave up 4 bases and J gave up 1 base, with 7 bases separating them. There are 12 residues in the CDR3. The CDR3 loop is CSVGWPQETQYF. In nucleotides, the CDR3 is TGCAGCGTTGGATGGCCCCAAGAGACCCAGTACTTC.

This clonotype was detected only a few times. V gene TRBV5-1 combines with J gene TRBJ1-4, with a tentative D call TRBD1 (5 bases). Per germline, CDR1 SGHRS and CDR2 YFSETQ. Trimming pared 2 bases from V and 5 bases from J, leaving 13 bases between. This CDR3 contains 15 residues. The CDR3 DNA is TGCGCCAGCAGCTTATATGGGGCCTCCAATGAAAAACTGTTTTTT. Translation: CASSLYGASNEKLFF.

This clonotype was seen at least ten times. V usage is TRBV12-3 or TRBV12-4 and J usage is TRBJ1-1; 8 bases match TRBD1. CDR3 length equals 15 residues. The V segment lost 2 bases and the J segment 2 bases; nucleotides outside the gene matches: 4. The CDR3 loop is CASSLQGAGNTEAFF. The CDR3 DNA sequence: TGTGCCAGCAGTTTACAGGGGGCAGGAAACACTGAAGCTTTCTTT.

This clonotype occurred a few times. In DNA, the CDR3 is TGCGCCAGCAGCTTGAGTGGGAACAATGAGCAGTTCTTC. Its translation is CASSLSGNNEQFF. The chain links TRBV5-1 to TRBJ2-1; unclear D gene. Germline V gives CDR1 SGHRS, CDR2 YFSETQ. V was shortened by 1 base and J by 5 bases, with 7 bases between the two germline ends. There are 13 residues in the CDR3.

This clonotype was seen only a few times. In DNA form, the CDR3 reads TGTGCCAGCAGCTTAAATCTAGCGGGGAGCACAGATACGCAGTATTTT. Amino acid sequence: CASSLNLAGSTDTQYF. The V call is TRBV7-3, the J call TRBJ2-3; 9 bases agree with TRBD2. CDR1 SGHTA and CDR2 FQGTGA come from the germline V gene. The CDR3 consists of 16 residues. The trim removed 1 base at V and 0 bases at J, leaving 2 bases unmatched.

CDR3 in DNA: TGTGCCATCAGTGCGGAGTACAATGAGCAGTTCTTC. It encodes CAISAEYNEQFF. This chain joins TRBV10-3 and TRBJ2-1; D remains ambiguous. The germline V and J ends were trimmed by 4 bases and 4 bases, with 5 bases remaining between them. The CDR3 totals 12 residues. CDR1 and CDR2 (germline): ENHRY, SYGVKD.

The chain carries TRBV4-3 and TRBJ1-6, with 10 positions matching TRBD1. J was trimmed by 6 bases and V by 2 bases; bases with no gene match: 4. The CDR3 runs to 16 residues. CDR1 LGHNA and CDR2 YSLEER come from the germline V gene. For the CDR3, the DNA is TGCGCCAGCAGCCAATTCCGGGACAGGGGTAATTCACCCCTCCACTTT. Protein sequence: CASSQFRDRGNSPLHF.

This clonotype was seen a handful of times. The chain is built from TRBV5-1 and TRBJ2-3, with D maybe TRBD1 (5 bases). The CDR3 is 16 residues long. The V end was cut by 3 bases, the J end by 2 bases, with 16 bases between. Germline CDR1 reads SGHRS; CDR2 reads YFSETQ. CDR3 sequence (DNA): TGCGCCAGCAGCTGGGCGGACACGAGTTTCACAGATACGCAGTATTTT. Its translation: CASSWADTSFTDTQYF.

This clonotype occurred a few times. This chain joins TRBV12-3 or TRBV12-4 and TRBJ2-7, with no clear D. Trimming shortened V by 6 bases and J by 4 bases, and 7 bases separated the two germline ends. This CDR3 is built from 11 residues. CDR3 in amino acids: CASSIHYEQYF. Written as DNA, the CDR3 is TGTGCCAGCAGCATACATTACGAGCAGTACTTC.

The chain employs TRBV2 and TRBJ2-5, with 9 bases lining up with TRBD2. The CDR3 contains 14 residues. Germline lookup yields CDR1 SNHLY and CDR2 FYNNEI. V trimming: 7 bases; J trimming: 4 bases; junction bases outside the gene matches: 7. The CDR3 DNA follows: TGTGCCAGCATAGCGGGAGCCCCGGGAGAGACCCAGTACTTC. Protein sequence: CASIAGAPGETQYF.

V and J are TRBV12-3 or TRBV12-4 and TRBJ1-1; 7 bases map to TRBD1. The trim removed 7 bases at V and 1 base at J, leaving 6 bases unmatched. This CDR3 is 14 amino acids long. The CDR3 nucleotides read TGTGCCAGCACCCGACAGGGCCGGAACACTGAAGCTTTCTTT. The encoded protein is CASTRQGRNTEAFF.

A few counts support this clonotype. The chain combines TRBV27 with TRBJ2-7; 7 nucleotides match TRBD1. The CDR3 is 14 residues long. The J segment lost 3 bases and the V segment lost 5 bases, leaving 7 bases of the junction unmatched. The V gene's germline CDR1 is MNHEY and CDR2 SMNVEV (reference sequence). The CDR3 is CASSPGTALYEQYF. The CDR3 DNA reads as TGTGCCAGCAGTCCCGGGACAGCTCTCTACGAGCAGTACTTC.

This clonotype came up a few times. CDR3 DNA: TGTGCCAGCCTTAAGGGTGTCTCCTACAATGAGCAGTTCTTC. Its translation is CASLKGVSYNEQFF. The rearrangement joins TRBV6-2 or TRBV6-3 to TRBJ2-1; the D is unclear. Trimming removed 8 bases from V and 0 bases from J, with 11 bases in between. From germline, CDR1 is MNHEY and CDR2 SVGEGT. CDR3 length equals 14 residues.

The table lists this clonotype with a count of one. The chain couples TRBV5-5 to TRBJ2-6; D not resolved. The germline gives CDR1 SGHKS, CDR2 YYEKEE (reference sequence). This CDR3 comprises 16 residues. V gave up 1 base and J gave up 0 bases, with 8 bases separating them. CDR3: CASSLLTNSGANVLTF. For the CDR3, the DNA is TGTGCCAGCAGCTTGTTGACCAACTCTGGGGCCAACGTCCTGACTTTC.